Each of the 14 T cell receptor beta chains below was sequenced from the same sample in a study of T cells in Graves' hyperthyroidism and ophthalmopathy. Amplification of TCR beta CDR3 regions was performed using RNA transcripts as template. Initially, a first-round RT-PCR of the TCR CDR3 employed the HTBI primer set. TCRdb re-analysed the multiplex PCR reads in MiXCR, keeping a single row per CDR3 protein. This sample has approximately 600,000 distinct CDR3 sequences, with 15% to 20% found just once. The specimen sequenced was blood. Receptor source: a woman aged 25-40 years with Graves' hyperthyroidism.

This clonotype was counted ten times or more. The genes are TRBV11-2 and TRBJ1-2; TRBD1 aligns across 7 bases. Germline CDR1 and CDR2: SGHAT and FQNNGV. CDR3 size: 14 residues. With 1 base clipped from V and 5 bases from J, the junction kept 4 bases outside the gene matches. CDR3 sequence: CASSLVQGGYGYTF. As DNA, the CDR3 is TGTGCCAGCAGCTTAGTCCAGGGGGGTTATGGCTACACCTTC.

The chain links TRBV9 to TRBJ1-6; D gene ambiguous. Deletions cut 0 bases from V and 7 bases from J, with 17 bases between. The CDR3 is 17 residues long. CDR1 is SGDLS and CDR2 is YYNGEE in the germline V gene. The chain's CDR3 is CASSVEIEPKINSPLHF. The CDR3 DNA is TGTGCCAGCAGCGTAGAAATTGAGCCAAAGATCAATTCACCCCTCCACTTT.

Concerning this clonotype itself: One end of the junction varies from germline; a read error may be responsible. The V gene is TRBV20-1, the J gene TRBJ2-1; 11 bases align to TRBD2. The CDR3 spans 17 residues. Per the germline V gene, CDR1 is DFQATT and CDR2 is SNEGSKA (reference sequence). CDR3 amino acids: CSSSRTSGLRSYNEQFF. The CDR3 DNA follows: TGCAGTTCTAGCCGGACTAGCGGGCTCAGGAGTTACAATGAGCAGTTCTTC.

This clonotype has ten or more counts. V is TRBV5-6 and J is TRBJ1-2, with D possibly matching TRBD1 (6 bases). Germline CDR1 reads SGHDT; CDR2 reads YYEEEE. This CDR3 has 15 residues. Deletions cut 1 base from V and 2 bases from J, with 12 bases between. The DNA of the CDR3 is TGTGCCAGCAGCTTGACAGGGTCAGTCAACTATGGCTACACCTTC. This sequence encodes CASSLTGSVNYGYTF.

The V gene is TRBV6-2 or TRBV6-3, the J gene TRBJ2-5, with no clear D. This CDR3 region has 12 residues. Trimming cost V 6 bases and J 5 bases, with 10 bases left between them. The germline V gene encodes CDR1 MNHEY and CDR2 SVGEGT. The CDR3 DNA is TGTGCCAGCAGGGCTTTGGAGGAGACCCAGTACTTC. It translates to CASRALEETQYF.

This clonotype was detected many times. The chain combines TRBV3-1 with TRBJ2-1; D call uncertain. This CDR3 is 13 amino acids long. From germline, CDR1 is LGHDT and CDR2 YNNKEL (reference sequence). Trimming took off 0 bases at V and 7 bases at J, with 7 bases between the two ends. The CDR3 region is CASSQDRVNEQFF. CDR3 nucleotide sequence: TGTGCCAGCAGCCAAGATAGAGTAAATGAGCAGTTCTTC.

This clonotype was counted ten times or more. V and J are TRBV11-2 and TRBJ2-1, with TRBD2 matching over 9 bases. Germline V gene lookup returns CDR1 SGHAT and CDR2 FQNNGV. The CDR3 is 18 amino acids. The junction had 16 bases not matched to a gene; V was cut back by 2 bases and J by 8 bases. Written as DNA, the CDR3 is TGTGCCAGCAGCTTACTCGGGGGTAGCGGGAGAGGCGGCGATGAGCAGTTCTTC. Protein sequence: CASSLLGGSGRGGDEQFF. The complete variable domain, with remaining parts taken from reference TRBV11-2 and TRBJ2-1, reads EAGVAQSPRYKIIEKRQSVAFWCNPISGHATLYWYQQILGQGPKLLIQFQNNGVVDDSQLPKDRFSAERLKGVDSTLKIQPAKLEDSAVYLCASSLLGGSGRGGDEQFFGPGTRLTVL.

The CDR3 is CSALREGRTEAFF. The CDR3 bases are TGCAGTGCCCTCCGGGAGGGGCGGACTGAAGCTTTCTTT. The chain combines TRBV20-1 with TRBJ1-1, with D possibly being TRBD1 (5 bases). V was clipped by 6 bases and J by 5 bases, with 16 bases between them. The CDR3 has 13 residues. In germline, CDR1 is DFQATT, CDR2 SNEGSKA (reference sequence).

A few counts support this clonotype. The V call is TRBV7-9, the J call TRBJ2-3, with 13 nucleotides matching TRBD2. J lost 4 bases, V lost 5 bases, and 3 bases had no gene match. The CDR3 length is 15 residues. Germline loops: CDR1 SEHNR, CDR2 FQNEAQ (reference sequence). The CDR3 coding sequence is TGTGCCAGCAGCGGGACTAGCGGGAATGCAGATACGCAGTATTTT. Translated: CASSGTSGNADTQYF.

This clonotype was counted many times. The chain combines TRBV6-5 with TRBJ1-1; D might be TRBD1 (5 bases). The CDR3 totals 14 residues. V lost 1 base, J lost 1 base, and 7 bases lay in between. CDR1 is MNHEY, CDR2 SVGAGI, per germline. The CDR3 here is CASSYFDRNTEAFF. In DNA, the CDR3 is TGTGCCAGCAGTTACTTCGACAGGAACACTGAAGCTTTCTTT.

This clonotype came up many times. The genes are TRBV20-1 and TRBJ1-3, with D unclear. CDR1 is DFQATT, CDR2 SNEGSKA, per germline (reference sequence). The CDR3 loop spans 13 amino acids. Trimming left V 0 bases short and J 5 bases short, with 8 bases between. In DNA, the CDR3 is TGCAGTGCTAGAGAGGAGCAACGAAACACCATATATTTT. The encoded protein is CSAREEQRNTIYF.

This clonotype was counted ten times or more. This chain uses TRBV29-1 with TRBJ2-1; D is ambiguous. V was shortened by 5 bases and J by 0 bases, with 14 bases between the two germline ends. CDR1 is SQVTM and CDR2 is ANQGSEA in the germline V gene. The CDR3 has 15 amino acids. The CDR3 spells CSVLSGRSSYNEQFF. CDR3 sequence (DNA): TGCAGCGTTCTGTCGGGCCGTAGCTCCTACAATGAGCAGTTCTTC.

This clonotype has more than one count but fewer than ten. The V call is TRBV29-1, the J call TRBJ2-7; 7 bases fit TRBD2. The CDR3 has 15 residues. Germline V lookup: CDR1 SQVTM, CDR2 ANQGSEA. V shed 0 bases and J 3 bases; nucleotides not matched to a gene: 8. The CDR3 DNA sequence: TGCAGCGTTGAAGACGTAGCGGGCCTACACTACGAGCAGTACTTC. It yields the protein CSVEDVAGLHYEQYF.

This clonotype has ten or more counts. This sequence joins TRBV28 and TRBJ2-3; D is ambiguous. CDR3 length: 12 amino acids. Trimming shortened V by 4 bases and J by 6 bases, and 8 bases separated the two germline ends. Germline lookup yields CDR1 MDHEN and CDR2 SYDVKM. The CDR3 is CASSSKRDTQYF. The CDR3 coding sequence is TGTGCCAGCAGTTCCAAGAGGGATACGCAGTATTTT.